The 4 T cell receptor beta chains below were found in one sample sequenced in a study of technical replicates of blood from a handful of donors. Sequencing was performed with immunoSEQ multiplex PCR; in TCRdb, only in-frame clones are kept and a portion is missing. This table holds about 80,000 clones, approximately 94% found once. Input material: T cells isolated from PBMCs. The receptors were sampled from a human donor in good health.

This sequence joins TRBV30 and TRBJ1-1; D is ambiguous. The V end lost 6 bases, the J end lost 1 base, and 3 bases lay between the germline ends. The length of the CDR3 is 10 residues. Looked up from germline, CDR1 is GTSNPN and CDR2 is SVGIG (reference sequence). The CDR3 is CACSNTEAFF. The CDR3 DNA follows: TGTGCCTGCTCGAACACTGAAGCTTTCTTT.

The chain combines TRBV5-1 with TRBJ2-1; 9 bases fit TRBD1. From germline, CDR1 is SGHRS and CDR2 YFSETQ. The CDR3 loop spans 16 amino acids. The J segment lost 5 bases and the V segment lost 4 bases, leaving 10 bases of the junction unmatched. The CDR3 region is CASSLPGQGKDNEQFF. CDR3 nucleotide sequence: TGCGCCAGCAGCCTACCGGGACAGGGAAAGGACAATGAGCAGTTCTTC.

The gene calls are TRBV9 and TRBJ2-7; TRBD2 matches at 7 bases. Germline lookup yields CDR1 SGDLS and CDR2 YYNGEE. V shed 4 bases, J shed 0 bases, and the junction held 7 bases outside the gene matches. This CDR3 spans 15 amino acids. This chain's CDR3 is CASSPDPGGSYEQYF. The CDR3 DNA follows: TGTGCCAGCAGCCCCGACCCGGGAGGCTCCTACGAGCAGTACTTC.

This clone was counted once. The CDR3 loop reads CASSRDRMNTEAFF. The CDR3 bases are TGTGCCAGCAGTAGGGACAGGATGAACACTGAAGCTTTCTTT. The rearrangement joins TRBV6-1 to TRBJ1-1, with TRBD1 identical over 8 bases. The CDR3 has 14 amino acids. The V gene end was trimmed by 5 bases and the J gene end by 0 bases; junction bases not matched to a gene: 2. Per germline, CDR1 MNHNS and CDR2 SASEGT.